Shown below are 14 T cell receptor beta chains from a single sample sequenced in a study of T cell changes during pregnancy in multiple sclerosis (dated by TCRdb to about 2019). Libraries came from the immunoSEQ multiplex PCR assay. The source is immuneACCESS, and TCRdb retained only in-frame sequences with V and J called. Part of the clones is not carried over; for the studies checked, unresolved V genes explain less than half of this, and the remainder is unexplained. The sample contains about 52,000 clones, 92% of them found a single time. The ten largest make up 0.16% of the sample. Sequences were derived from CD4+ T cells from peripheral blood mononuclear cells, sampled after pregnancy. Receptors originate from a female donor in good health, enrolled as a control in a pregnancy study.

This chain joins TRBV18 and TRBJ1-3, with D perhaps matching TRBD1 (5 bases). Trimming took 2 bases from V and 0 from J, leaving 17 bases between them. The CDR3 has 18 residues. Germline lookup yields CDR1 KGHSH and CDR2 LQKENI. The DNA of the CDR3 is TGTGCCAGCTCACCAGGGGGAGTGCGGAGGGGCTCTGGAAACACCATATATTTT. Translated, it gives CASSPGGVRRGSGNTIYF.

This clone was counted once. The gene calls are TRBV5-4 and TRBJ2-2; TRBD2 aligns across 7 bases. V shed 4 bases, J shed 4 bases, and the junction held 10 bases outside the gene matches. This CDR3 is built from 16 residues. Germline CDR1 is SGHNT and CDR2 is YYREEE (reference sequence). CDR3 nucleotides: TGTGCCAGCAGCCCCCTCGACGGGGGGTTCACCGGGGAGCTGTTTTTT. This gives the protein CASSPLDGGFTGELFF.

V usage is TRBV5-4 and J usage is TRBJ1-3, with unresolved D. Trimming took off 1 base at V and 3 bases at J, with 8 bases between the two ends. Germline V gives CDR1 SGHNT, CDR2 YYREEE (reference sequence). The CDR3 spans 14 residues. The DNA for the CDR3 is TGTGCCAGCAGCTTGTCCGCTAGTGGAAACACCATATATTTT. Its translation is CASSLSASGNTIYF. Full variable domain (remainder filled in from reference TRBV5-4 and TRBJ1-3): ETGVTQSPTHLIKTRGQQVTLRCSSQSGHNTVSWYQQALGQGPQFIFQYYREEENGRGNFPPRFSGLQFPNYSSELNVNALELDDSALYLCASSLSASGNTIYFGEGSWLTVV.

The rearrangement joins TRBV18 to TRBJ1-5; 9 bases fit TRBD1. Germline CDR1 is KGHSH and CDR2 is LQKENI. CDR3 size: 14 residues. V shed 2 bases and J 9 bases; nucleotides not matched to a gene: 5. The CDR3 DNA sequence: TGTGCCAGCTCACCAGGGACGGACAGGGGGCCCCAGCATTTT. It is translated as CASSPGTDRGPQHF.

This clone has only one observation. The gene calls are TRBV30 and TRBJ2-3, with 7 bases identical to TRBD2. V shed 2 bases and J 1 base; nucleotides not matched to a gene: 3. CDR3 length: 14 amino acids. Germline V CDR1 and CDR2: GTSNPN, SVGIG (reference sequence). In nucleotides, the CDR3 is TGTGCCTGGAGTCTCGCGGGGGGCACAGATACGCAGTATTTT. It is translated as CAWSLAGGTDTQYF.

The chain employs TRBV7-8 and TRBJ1-2; weak D call: TRBD1 (5 bases). Trimming stripped 5 bases from V and 3 bases from J, with 13 bases between. CDR1 is SGHVS, CDR2 FQNEAQ, per germline. The CDR3 has 14 amino acids. CDR3: CASSRSLQDYGYTF. The CDR3, as DNA: TGTGCCAGCAGCCGTTCCCTACAGGACTATGGCTACACCTTC.

The chain combines TRBV28 with TRBJ2-5; possible D gene TRBD1, 6 bases. V lost 5 bases and J lost 4, with 17 bases in between. CDR1 and CDR2 from the germline V gene are MDHEN and SYDVKM. The CDR3 contains 15 residues. This chain's CDR3 is CASSLYPQGSETQYF. The CDR3 region has the DNA TGTGCCAGCAGTCTTTATCCCCAGGGGTCAGAGACCCAGTACTTC.

The table lists this clone with a few counts. V gene TRBV7-8 combines with J gene TRBJ1-2; perhaps TRBD1 as D (5 bases). The CDR3 totals 15 residues. Germline assignment: CDR1 SGHVS and CDR2 FQNEAQ. Deletions cut 4 bases from V and 8 bases from J, with 20 bases between. The CDR3 DNA reads as TGTGCCAGCAGCTCCGGGAGACCTCAGGGTCGAGGCTACACCTTC. Translating it yields CASSSGRPQGRGYTF.

This chain links TRBV5-6 with TRBJ1-5; D not resolved. The CDR3 has 16 residues. CDR1 and CDR2 from the germline V gene are SGHDT and YYEEEE. The V and J ends lost 0 bases and 0 bases respectively, with 10 bases between them. The CDR3, as DNA: TGTGCCAGCAGCTTGGCCCCGGGGTCTAGCAATCAGCCCCAGCATTTT. Its protein is CASSLAPGSSNQPQHF.

The rearrangement joins TRBV5-5 to TRBJ1-3; no definite D call. The CDR3 totals 17 residues. V shed 0 bases and J shed 1 base, with 14 bases lying between them. CDR1 and CDR2 from the germline V gene are SGHKS and YYEKEE (reference sequence). The CDR3 coding sequence is TGTGCCAGCAGCTTGGGGAGCCAGCCCGGGTCTGGAAACACCATATATTTT. It encodes CASSLGSQPGSGNTIYF.

The V gene is TRBV28, the J gene TRBJ1-5; 11 positions agree with TRBD1. This CDR3 comprises 16 residues. The germline V gene encodes CDR1 MDHEN and CDR2 SYDVKM. V dropped 8 bases and J dropped 2; count of bases not matched to a gene: 8. CDR3 bases: TGTGCCAGCCGGACAGGGGGCGAAGTGGGCAATCAGCCCCAGCATTTT. This sequence encodes CASRTGGEVGNQPQHF. The variable domain in full, with the rest retrieved from reference TRBV28 and TRBJ1-5, is DVKVTQSSRYLVKRTGEKVFLECVQDMDHENMFWYRQDPGLGLRLIYFSYDVKMKEKGDIPEGYSVSREKKERFSLILESASTNQTSMYLCASRTGGEVGNQPQHFGDGTRLSIL.

V is TRBV6-5 and J is TRBJ1-5; no reliable D call. The V end was cut by 4 bases, the J end by 3 bases, with 4 bases between. Germline V gene sequence: CDR1 MNHEY, CDR2 SVGAGI. The CDR3 has 12 amino acids. The CDR3 protein is CASSSFNQPQHF. The CDR3, as DNA: TGTGCCAGCAGTTCTTTCAATCAGCCCCAGCATTTT.

The chain is built from TRBV7-2 and TRBJ1-2; 10 positions agree with TRBD1. This CDR3 spans 18 amino acids. CDR1 and CDR2 from the germline V gene are SGHTA and FQGNSA. Trimming cost V 5 bases and J 4 bases; bases outside gene matches: 16. The CDR3 DNA sequence: TGTGCCAGCAGCGCGGCCGGGACAGGGGTCGCTTTGGGCTATGGCTACACCTTC. This encodes CASSAAGTGVALGYGYTF.

The rearrangement links TRBV25-1 to TRBJ2-1; D gene unclear. V lost 5 bases to trimming and J lost 9 bases, with 11 bases between them. The CDR3 has 12 residues. Germline CDR1 is MGHDK and CDR2 is SYGVNS. CDR3 protein: CASSNPLSEQFF. The CDR3 DNA follows: TGTGCCAGCAGTAATCCTCTCAGTGAGCAGTTCTTC.